These 25 T cell receptor beta chains were all obtained from the same sample, sequenced in a study of cytomegalovirus exposure and HLA in healthy donors. 60 Vbeta and 13 Jbeta primers were used in PCR. Generated by immunoSEQ multiplex PCR, the TCRdb table keeps only in-frame clones and is missing some. The sample has about 110,000 clones; 60% to 80% are singletons. Sequenced input: PBMCs. The receptors here all came from a middle-aged man in good health and CMV-seropositive.

This chain uses TRBV2 with TRBJ1-1; no firm D call. Germline values: CDR1 SNHLY, CDR2 FYNNEI. V lost 10 bases to trimming and J lost 4 bases, with 16 bases between them. The CDR3 consists of 13 residues. CDR3 in DNA: TGTGCCACTGGACGGGATCCCCTCACTGAAGCTTTCTTT. Protein product: CATGRDPLTEAFF. Combining the CDR3 with reference TRBV2 and TRBJ1-1 gives the whole variable domain EPEVTQTPSHQVTQMGQEVILRCVPISNHLYFYWYRQILGQKVEFLVSFYNNEISEKSEIFDDQFSVERPDGSNFTLKIRSTKLEDSAMYFCATGRDPLTEAFFGQGTRLTVV.

This sequence joins TRBV30 and TRBJ2-4; 7 bases fit TRBD2. The CDR3 is 12 residues long. J lost 8 bases, V lost 6 bases, and 7 bases had no gene match. Germline CDR1 GTSNPN, CDR2 SVGIG (reference sequence). The CDR3 region has the DNA TGTGCCTGCCCGGGCGGGGGTGACATTCAGTACTTC. Its translation is CACPGGGDIQYF.

This chain uses TRBV7-8 with TRBJ2-5; 16 nucleotides agree with TRBD2. Germline V gene sequence: CDR1 SGHVS, CDR2 FQNEAQ. J lost 5 bases, V lost 5 bases, and 11 bases had no gene match. The CDR3 is 18 amino acids. The CDR3 DNA is TGTGCCAGCAGCAAAAGACCGGGACTAGCGGGGGGGCGGGAGACCCAGTACTTC. Translation: CASSKRPGLAGGRETQYF. Full variable domain (remainder filled in from reference TRBV7-8 and TRBJ2-5): GAGVSQSPRYKVAKRGQDVALRCDPISGHVSLFWYQQALGQGPEFLTYFQNEAQLDKSGLPSDRFFAERPEGSVSTLKIQRTQQEDSAVYLCASSKRPGLAGGRETQYFGPGTRLLVL.

This clone was detected a few times. The chain has TRBV9 and TRBJ1-2; the match to TRBD1 covers 11 bases. Trimming took 0 bases from V and 7 from J; bases not matched to a gene: 2. Germline V lookup: CDR1 SGDLS, CDR2 YYNGEE. The CDR3 runs 14 residues. The CDR3 reads CASSVGTGGGGYTF. CDR3 nucleotides: TGTGCCAGCAGCGTAGGGACAGGGGGCGGTGGCTACACCTTC.

This chain uses TRBV30 with TRBJ1-3, with 8 bases identical to TRBD1. Per the germline V gene, CDR1 is GTSNPN and CDR2 is SVGIG (reference sequence). The CDR3 runs to 16 residues. V lost 2 bases and J lost 2; bases outside the gene matches: 8. CDR3 protein: CAWSQIDRGAGNTIYF. CDR3 nucleotides: TGTGCCTGGAGTCAAATCGACAGGGGTGCTGGAAACACCATATATTTT.

This clone was observed a single time. The chain combines TRBV14 with TRBJ1-2; 9 bases fit TRBD1. Germline values: CDR1 SGHDN, CDR2 FVKESK. V lost 3 bases, J lost 4 bases, and 9 bases stayed unmatched. The CDR3 has 16 residues. The CDR3 loop reads CASSHLSQGAIYGYTF. The CDR3 coding sequence is TGTGCCAGCAGCCACCTTTCACAGGGGGCAATCTATGGCTACACCTTC.

This CDR3 is CASSIGRTQETQYF. CDR3 DNA: TGTGCCAGTAGTATAGGTAGAACCCAAGAGACCCAGTACTTC. The V call is TRBV19, the J call TRBJ2-5; no clear D gene. Trimming removed 1 base from V and 1 base from J, with 7 bases in between. The CDR3 runs 14 residues. CDR1 is LNHDA and CDR2 is SQIVND in the germline V gene (reference sequence).

This clone was observed a single time. The V and J genes are TRBV5-6 and TRBJ2-5; perhaps TRBD1 as D (5 bases). The germline gives CDR1 SGHDT, CDR2 YYEEEE. Trimming stripped 0 bases from V and 2 bases from J, with 11 bases between. The CDR3 is made up of 15 amino acids. CDR3 loop: CASSLGPGLQETQYF. CDR3 sequence (DNA): TGTGCCAGCAGCTTGGGGCCAGGGCTACAAGAGACCCAGTACTTC.

The genes are TRBV2 and TRBJ1-2, with D possibly TRBD1 on 6 matching bases. The CDR3 extends over 13 amino acids. The germline V gene encodes CDR1 SNHLY and CDR2 FYNNEI. V dropped 6 bases and J dropped 3 bases, with 11 bases sitting between them. The CDR3 protein is CASRGARDYGYTF. CDR3 sequence (DNA): TGTGCCAGCAGGGGGGCGCGGGACTATGGCTACACCTTC.

This clone showed up just a few times. V usage is TRBV19 and J usage is TRBJ1-2, with D possibly matching TRBD1 (5 bases). The length of the CDR3 is 15 residues. Between the trimmed V and J ends, which lost 9 bases and 4 bases, there was a span of 21 bases. Germline V gene sequence: CDR1 LNHDA, CDR2 SQIVND (reference sequence). The CDR3 nucleotides read TGTGCCAGCCGCCCCGGAGACAGTTCCTCCTATGGCTACACCTTC. As protein: CASRPGDSSSYGYTF.

This chain uses TRBV25-1 with TRBJ1-4, with a weak D call TRBD1 (6 bases). Per the germline V gene, CDR1 is MGHDK and CDR2 is SYGVNS. V was pared by 4 bases and J by 8 bases, with 14 bases between. CDR3 size: 14 residues. The CDR3 is CASSGTVESEKLFF. Written as DNA, the CDR3 is TGTGCCAGCAGTGGGACAGTGGAATCCGAAAAACTGTTTTTT.

The chain is built from TRBV5-1 and TRBJ2-3; 7 nucleotides agree with TRBD2. CDR3 length: 14 residues. V was clipped by 4 bases and J by 1 base; unmatched bases: 3. Looked up from germline, CDR1 is SGHRS and CDR2 is YFSETQ. In nucleotides, the CDR3 is TGCGCCAGCAGCACCCGGGGGGGCACAGATACGCAGTATTTT. This translates into CASSTRGGTDTQYF.

This clone was seen a few times. The CDR3 DNA sequence: TGTGCCAGCAGTTTAATGGTAGAAACAGTTAACACCGGGGAGCTGTTTTTT. Translating gives CASSLMVETVNTGELFF. The chain combines TRBV27 with TRBJ2-2; D gene ambiguous. Germline V gene sequence: CDR1 MNHEY, CDR2 SMNVEV (reference sequence). With 2 bases removed from V and 2 bases from J, the gap between germline ends came to 15 bases. The length of the CDR3 is 17 residues.

The chain couples TRBV27 to TRBJ2-7, with 7 bases identical to TRBD1. V lost 3 bases to trimming and J lost 1 base; unmatched junction nucleotides: 15. CDR3 length equals 18 residues. In germline, CDR1 is MNHEY, CDR2 SMNVEV (reference sequence). For the CDR3, the DNA is TGTGCCAGCAGTTTCGAGACAGGGCCGAGCCGGGTTTCCTACGAGCAGTACTTC. Its protein is CASSFETGPSRVSYEQYF.

V gene TRBV5-1 combines with J gene TRBJ2-5; D not certain. The CDR3 is 14 amino acids. V lost 3 bases to trimming and J lost 4 bases, with 13 bases between them. Germline V gene data show CDR1 as SGHRS and CDR2 as YFSETQ. Here the CDR3 reads CASSSSASGETQYF. CDR3 bases: TGCGCCAGCAGCTCATCCGCGTCGGGAGAGACCCAGTACTTC.

The rearrangement joins TRBV30 to TRBJ1-2, with TRBD1 identical over 9 bases. V lost 2 bases and J lost 6; bases outside the gene matches: 4. There are 13 residues in the CDR3. The germline V gene encodes CDR1 GTSNPN and CDR2 SVGIG (reference sequence). Here the CDR3 DNA reads TGTGCCTGGAGTCCCGGGACAGGGAATGGCTACACCTTC. Amino acid sequence: CAWSPGTGNGYTF.

V usage is TRBV2 and J usage is TRBJ1-2; D possibly corresponds to TRBD1 (6 bases). CDR1 is SNHLY and CDR2 is FYNNEI in the germline V gene. V was trimmed by 1 base and J by 4 bases, leaving 10 bases between them. This CDR3 has 14 amino acids. The CDR3: CASSEGGRGYGYTF. CDR3 DNA sequence: TGTGCCAGCAGTGAAGGTGGCAGGGGCTATGGCTACACCTTC.

This chain uses TRBV5-4 with TRBJ2-7; 7 bases line up with TRBD1. Germline V gene data show CDR1 as SGHNT and CDR2 as YYREEE (reference sequence). The CDR3 is made up of 12 amino acids. The V and J ends lost 4 bases and 5 bases, in that order; junction bases with no gene match: 3. CDR3 bases: TGTGCCAGCAGCCCTGACAGGGACGAGCAGTACTTC. It codes for CASSPDRDEQYF.

The chain employs TRBV4-1 and TRBJ1-1, with 7 bases fitting TRBD1. Germline lookup yields CDR1 MGHRA and CDR2 YSYEKL. J lost 5 bases, V lost 2 bases, and 5 bases had no gene match. There are 14 residues in the CDR3. The DNA for the CDR3 is TGCGCCAGCAGCCAAAAAAACAGGGGTACTGAAGCTTTCTTT. It codes for CASSQKNRGTEAFF.

The V gene is TRBV2, the J gene TRBJ1-1; D ambiguous. V shed 11 bases and J shed 1 base, with 14 bases lying between them. There are 13 residues in the CDR3. Germline assignment: CDR1 SNHLY and CDR2 FYNNEI. CDR3 bases: TGTGCCTCCCGAGGGCCCTCGAACACTGAAGCTTTCTTT. The encoded protein is CASRGPSNTEAFF. The full variable domain, its missing parts supplied by reference TRBV2 and TRBJ1-1, is EPEVTQTPSHQVTQMGQEVILRCVPISNHLYFYWYRQILGQKVEFLVSFYNNEISEKSEIFDDQFSVERPDGSNFTLKIRSTKLEDSAMYFCASRGPSNTEAFFGQGTRLTVV.

This clone appeared once. This rearrangement joins TRBV28 to TRBJ1-2, with 8 positions matching TRBD1. Per germline, CDR1 MDHEN and CDR2 SYDVKM. This CDR3 spans 18 amino acids. J lost 3 bases, V lost 6 bases, and 18 bases had no gene match. The CDR3 region is CASSYRKLTGVLDYGYTF. DNA of the CDR3: TGTGCCAGCAGCTACCGGAAACTGACAGGGGTCTTAGACTATGGCTACACCTTC.

V usage is TRBV15 and J usage is TRBJ2-7; TRBD1 matches 9 bases. CDR1 is LNHNV and CDR2 is YYDKDF in the germline V gene (reference sequence). This CDR3 is 17 amino acids long. V lost 3 bases and J lost 3; bases outside the gene matches: 12. CDR3 region: CATSRDRGGARGYEQYF. For the CDR3, the DNA is TGTGCCACCAGCAGGGACAGGGGCGGCGCAAGGGGCTACGAGCAGTACTTC.

The rearrangement joins TRBV7-2 to TRBJ1-5; TRBD1 matches at 9 bases. From germline, CDR1 is SGHTA and CDR2 FQGNSA. The CDR3 covers 15 residues. Trimming cost V 2 bases and J 7 bases; bases outside gene matches: 6. CDR3 residues: CASSLSGTGLQPQHF. In DNA form, the CDR3 reads TGTGCCAGCAGCTTAAGCGGGACAGGGCTGCAGCCCCAGCATTTT.

The rearrangement joins TRBV5-1 to TRBJ2-7, with 11 bases matching TRBD1. Germline values: CDR1 SGHRS, CDR2 YFSETQ. The ends lost 0 bases at V and 6 bases at J; junction bases unmatched: 5. CDR3 length equals 15 residues. DNA for the CDR3: TGCGCCAGCAGCTTGGAGGGGACAGGGGGAGGCGAGCAGTACTTC. It codes for CASSLEGTGGGEQYF.

This clone appeared a few times. V gene TRBV6-1 combines with J gene TRBJ2-2, with 12 positions matching TRBD1. After removal of 6 bases from V and 6 bases from J, the junction contained 5 bases not matched to a gene. Germline V gene data show CDR1 as MNHNS and CDR2 as SASEGT. The CDR3 sequence is 15 residues long. CDR3 in DNA: TGTGCCAGCAGGGGGGACAGGGGGCCTGCCGGGGAGCTGTTTTTT. The encoded protein is CASRGDRGPAGELFF.